This TCR beta chain was recorded in a study of cytomegalovirus exposure and HLA in healthy donors. Findings and limits, study-wide: Accounts indicate the classifier identified cytomegalovirus status with strong specificity and sensitivity. TCR beta sequences reportedly predicted most subjects' HLA-A and HLA-B alleles accurately.

The CDR3 covers 14 residues. Trimming cost V 4 bases and J 1 base; bases outside gene matches: 1. From germline, CDR1 is LNHDA and CDR2 SQIVND (reference sequence). Concerning this clone: Its antigen remains unidentified. Different DNA sequences within this sample yield the same CDR3.

In the PCR, 60 Vbeta and 13 Jbeta primers were used. Sequenced by immunoSEQ multiplex PCR; TCRdb stores in-frame clones only, minus some. The sample holds about 200,000 clones, approximately 80% seen once. The chain employs TRBV19 and TRBJ1-1, with 9 bases fitting TRBD1. Material: PBMCs. The receptor comes from a man aged 50-60 years in good health and CMV-seronegative. For the CDR3, the DNA is TGTGCCAGTAGTACGGACAGGGGGAACACTGAAGCTTTCTTT. It codes for CASSTDRGNTEAFF.